Listed below are T cell receptor beta chains from one sample, sequenced in a study of T cells in Graves' hyperthyroidism and ophthalmopathy. TCRdb called the multiplex PCR reads again in MiXCR, with one record for every CDR3 protein. The table includes roughly 400,000 distinct CDR3 sequences, about an eighth detected once. The sample was blood. The receptors here all came from a man aged 50 or older with Graves' ophthalmopathy. The CDR3 runs from the conserved cysteine through the conserved F or W. Each record gives: clone size, D gene, J gene, V gene, CDR3 protein, CDR3 DNA. D genes are given only for firm matches. Size is omitted from some rows. Given values are once, few, many or a class for expanded clones.

- | TRBD1 | TRBJ1-2 | TRBV4-1 | CASSQDMGPGGYGYTF | TGCGCCAGCAGCCAAGATATGGGTCCAGGGGGCTATGGCTACACCTTC
many | - | TRBJ1-1 | TRBV28 | CASSFGRGEAFF | TGTGCCAGCAGTTTTGGAAGGGGTGAAGCTTTCTTT
few | - | TRBJ1-1 | TRBV5-1 | CASSLSWVASTEAFF | TGCGCCAGCAGCTTGAGTTGGGTTGCGTCCACTGAAGCTTTCTTT
many | TRBD2 | TRBJ2-1 | TRBV20-1 | CSATSGRHRNEQFF | TGCAGTGCTACAAGCGGGAGGCATCGGAATGAGCAGTTCTTC
many | - | TRBJ1-4 | TRBV5-1 | CASREAGAGEKLFF | TGCGCCAGCAGAGAGGCGGGGGCGGGTGAAAAACTGTTTTTT
many | - | TRBJ1-6 | TRBV18 | CASSPPRGGKDSPLHF | TGTGCCAGCTCACCACCGCGGGGGGGCAAGGATTCACCCCTCCACTTT
many | TRBD1 | TRBJ2-7 | TRBV10-3 | CAIRAGTGIIEQYF | TGTGCCATCAGGGCCGGGACAGGCATTATTGAGCAGTACTTC
many | TRBD1 | TRBJ2-5 | TRBV24-1 | CATSAGGEETQYF | TGTGCCACCAGCGCAGGGGGAGAGGAGACCCAGTACTTC
few | - | TRBJ2-5 | TRBV29-1 | CSVQAFGTQYF | TGCAGCGTTCAAGCCTTCGGGACCCAGTACTTC
many | - | TRBJ2-2 | TRBV3-1 | CASSQDPRMYENTGELFF | TGTGCCAGCAGCCAAGACCCAAGAATGTACGAGAACACCGGGGAGCTGTTTTTT
many | TRBD1 | TRBJ1-4 | TRBV7-9 | CASSELDRTGNEKLFF | TGTGCCAGCAGCGAACTTGACCGGACAGGGAATGAAAAACTGTTTTTT
- | - | TRBJ1-5 | TRBV20-1 | CSARVTGNQPQHF | TGCAGTGCTAGAGTGACGGGGAATCAGCCCCAGCATTTT
- | TRBD2 | TRBJ2-3 | TRBV20-1 | CSARDLLAGETDTQYF | TGCAGTGCTAGAGACCTTCTAGCGGGAGAGACAGATACGCAGTATTTT
- | - | TRBJ2-5 | TRBV4-1 | CASSQDRGSQETQYF | TGCGCCAGCAGCCAAGATCGAGGAAGCCAAGAGACCCAGTACTTC
few | TRBD2 | TRBJ2-7 | TRBV5-1 | CASSFTSGSHEQYF | TGCGCCAGCAGCTTTACTAGCGGGAGTCACGAGCAGTACTTC
many | - | TRBJ2-7 | TRBV5-6 | CASSFVLTSGEQYF | TGTGCCAGCAGCTTCGTGCTAACTTCGGGCGAGCAGTACTTC
many | TRBD1 | TRBJ1-1 | TRBV3-1 | CASSQAGGTEAFF | TGTGCCAGCAGCCAAGCAGGGGGGACTGAAGCTTTCTTT
few | - | TRBJ2-1 | TRBV10-1 | CASNKGVGGNNEQFF | TGCGCCAGCAACAAGGGGGTCGGGGGGAACAATGAGCAGTTCTTC
many | TRBD1 | TRBJ2-7 | TRBV13 | CASSVNRGSSEQYF | TGTGCCAGCAGCGTCAACAGGGGGTCTTCCGAGCAGTACTTC
few | - | TRBJ2-6 | TRBV30 | CAWSKGEGAGANVLTF | TGTGCCTGGAGTAAGGGTGAGGGAGCTGGGGCCAACGTCCTGACTTTC
many | - | TRBJ2-1 | TRBV5-5 | CASSLGWVVNEQFF | TGTGCCAGCAGCCTGGGCTGGGTAGTCAATGAGCAGTTCTTC
few | - | TRBJ1-6 | TRBV27 | CASRFVNSPLHF | TGTGCCAGCAGGTTCGTGAATTCACCCCTCCACTTT
- | TRBD1 | TRBJ1-1 | TRBV20-1 | CSARVGTGGTEAFF | TGCAGTGCTAGAGTCGGGACAGGGGGAACTGAAGCTTTCTTT